These 27 T cell receptor beta chains were sequenced from one sample in a study of T cell responses to AZD1222 COVID-19 vaccine. Only in-frame clones appear in the TCRdb table, and some are missing; sequencing was by immunoSEQ multiplex PCR. Here the sample spans about 110,000 clones, about 87% being singletons. The source was peripheral blood, collected on day 0 of AZD1222 vaccination. The receptors originated from an adult in good health.

The rearrangement uses TRBV7-9 and TRBJ1-5; D is undetermined. In germline, CDR1 is SEHNR, CDR2 FQNEAQ (reference sequence). Between the trimmed V and J ends, which lost 5 bases and 1 base, there was a span of 12 bases. This CDR3 is built from 15 residues. The DNA for the CDR3 is TGTGCCAGCAGCCCGCGGACGGGGAGCAATCAGCCCCAGCATTTT. This codes for CASSPRTGSNQPQHF.

The rearrangement uses TRBV20-1 and TRBJ1-1; no definite D call. Trimming stripped 3 bases from V and 3 bases from J, with 17 bases between. The germline gives CDR1 DFQATT, CDR2 SNEGSKA (reference sequence). The CDR3 runs to 15 residues. CDR3 sequence: CSASPVTSGYTEAFF. CDR3 sequence (DNA): TGCAGTGCTAGTCCCGTCACGAGCGGATACACTGAAGCTTTCTTT.

The rearrangement joins TRBV28 to TRBJ1-2; D is possibly TRBD1 (6 bases). Between the trimmed V and J ends, which lost 5 bases and 8 bases, there was a span of 21 bases. This CDR3 comprises 15 residues. Germline V gene data show CDR1 as MDHEN and CDR2 as SYDVKM. The CDR3: CASSAHLYRAGGYTF. The DNA for the CDR3 is TGTGCCAGCAGTGCCCACCTCTACAGGGCTGGGGGCTACACCTTC.

The chain combines TRBV5-1 with TRBJ2-7; possibly TRBD1 for D (6 bases). The CDR3 spans 14 residues. V gave up 1 base and J gave up 6 bases, with 14 bases separating them. Germline CDR1 SGHRS, CDR2 YFSETQ. CDR3 sequence: CASSLTGIPAEQYF. DNA for the CDR3: TGCGCCAGCAGCTTGACAGGGATTCCGGCCGAGCAGTACTTC.

V and J are TRBV12-3 or TRBV12-4 and TRBJ1-1; D is uncertain. This CDR3 comprises 12 residues. V lost 0 bases to trimming and J lost 4 bases, with 3 bases between them. The CDR3 nucleotides read TGTGCCAGCAGTTTAGCGGTCACTGAAGCTTTCTTT. As protein: CASSLAVTEAFF.

The chain uses TRBV4-1 and TRBJ2-2; TRBD2 agrees at 7 bases. The V segment lost 3 bases and the J segment 2 bases; nucleotides outside the gene matches: 12. The CDR3 spans 18 residues. Germline V gives CDR1 MGHRA, CDR2 YSYEKL. The CDR3 bases are TGCGCCAGCAGCCAGGAGCCCCACGTAGCGGGCAACACCGGGGAGCTGTTTTTT. Translated, it gives CASSQEPHVAGNTGELFF.

The chain carries TRBV7-2 and TRBJ1-2, with 7 bases identical to TRBD1. The CDR3 length is 15 residues. The germline gives CDR1 SGHTA, CDR2 FQGNSA. V shed 1 base and J 4 bases; nucleotides not matched to a gene: 6. The CDR3 is CASSLGGQRIYGYTF. CDR3 bases: TGTGCCAGCAGCTTAGGGGGACAGAGGATCTATGGCTACACCTTC.

V is TRBV30 and J is TRBJ1-3; no reliable D call. Trimming took 2 bases from V and 0 from J, leaving 20 bases between them. Germline V CDR1 and CDR2: GTSNPN, SVGIG (reference sequence). This CDR3 spans 18 amino acids. CDR3 nucleotide sequence: TGTGCCTGGAGTTTCATCAGGACGTCAGATTCCTCTGGAAACACCATATATTTT. Translating it yields CAWSFIRTSDSSGNTIYF.

The rearrangement links TRBV9 to TRBJ2-7; 8 bases match TRBD1. Trimming removed 3 bases from V and 7 bases from J; junction bases left unmatched: 6. The length of the CDR3 is 13 residues. Looked up from germline, CDR1 is SGDLS and CDR2 is YYNGEE. CDR3 residues: CASSGGQGREQYF. The CDR3 DNA is TGTGCCAGCAGCGGAGGACAGGGTCGGGAGCAGTACTTC.

This sequence joins TRBV27 and TRBJ1-6, with 7 bases aligning to TRBD1. Germline CDR1 reads MNHEY; CDR2 reads SMNVEV (reference sequence). Losses at the gene ends were 4 bases for V and 4 bases for J; bases not matched to a gene: 1. The CDR3 covers 14 residues. CDR3 in DNA: TGTGCCAGCAGTTCGGGACAGTATAATTCACCCCTCCACTTT. It specifies CASSSGQYNSPLHF.

This sequence joins TRBV19 and TRBJ1-1; no firm D call. V gave up 3 bases and J gave up 3 bases, with 8 bases separating them. Germline V CDR1 and CDR2: LNHDA, SQIVND (reference sequence). CDR3 length equals 13 residues. CDR3 in amino acids: CASSIEGYTEAFF. CDR3 sequence (DNA): TGTGCCAGTAGTATCGAGGGTTACACTGAAGCTTTCTTT.

CDR3 region: CASSQSYGSTNSPLHF. CDR3 nucleotide sequence: TGTGCCAGCAGCCAATCGTATGGCAGCACAAATTCACCCCTCCACTTT. The chain couples TRBV16 to TRBJ1-6; no firm D call. This CDR3 contains 16 residues. V lost 0 bases to trimming and J lost 7 bases, with 13 bases between them. Germline-derived CDR1 and CDR2 are KGHSY and FQNENV.

This clone was seen only once. V is TRBV15 and J is TRBJ2-7; 8 bases are a match to TRBD1. The V and J ends lost 1 base and 4 bases, in that order; junction bases with no gene match: 6. Germline CDR1 is LNHNV and CDR2 is YYDKDF (reference sequence). The CDR3 is 15 amino acids. The CDR3 DNA follows: TGTGCCACCAGCAGAGTGGACAGGGACTTATACGAGCAGTACTTC. Amino acid sequence: CATSRVDRDLYEQYF.

This rearrangement joins TRBV11-2 to TRBJ2-2; tentative D call: TRBD1 (5 bases). Between the trimmed V and J ends, which lost 1 base and 2 bases, there was a span of 8 bases. There are 15 residues in the CDR3. Germline CDR1 reads SGHAT; CDR2 reads FQNNGV. The CDR3 here is CASSLGRVNTGELFF. Here the CDR3 DNA reads TGTGCCAGCAGCTTAGGCAGGGTAAACACCGGGGAGCTGTTTTTT.

The chain combines TRBV5-1 with TRBJ1-3, with D unresolved. Trimming removed 0 bases from V and 4 bases from J, with 11 bases in between. The CDR3 has 15 residues. Germline V gives CDR1 SGHRS, CDR2 YFSETQ. CDR3 nucleotides: TGCGCCAGCAGCTTGGGCGCAACTATAGGAAACACCATATATTTT. Protein: CASSLGATIGNTIYF. Together with reference TRBV5-1 and TRBJ1-3, the CDR3 gives the full variable domain: KAGVTQTPRYLIKTRGQQVTLSCSPISGHRSVSWYQQTPGQGLQFLFEYFSETQRNKGNFPGRFSGRQFSNSRSEMNVSTLELGDSALYLCASSLGATIGNTIYFGEGSWLTVV.

This sequence joins TRBV24-1 and TRBJ1-2; no clear D gene. The V end was cut by 2 bases, the J end by 5 bases, with 11 bases between. This CDR3 is 14 amino acids long. Per germline, CDR1 KGHDR and CDR2 SFDVKD. This CDR3 is CATSDSPIEYGYTF. Written as DNA, the CDR3 is TGTGCCACCAGTGATTCCCCAATCGAGTATGGCTACACCTTC.

The V gene is TRBV9, the J gene TRBJ1-1; no firm D call. The CDR3 has 14 residues. In germline, CDR1 is SGDLS, CDR2 YYNGEE. The germline V and J ends were trimmed by 0 bases and 0 bases, with 6 bases remaining between them. CDR3 DNA sequence: TGTGCCAGCAGCGTAGAAGCAGTGAACACTGAAGCTTTCTTT. Translated, it gives CASSVEAVNTEAFF.

The rearrangement joins TRBV14 to TRBJ2-5; TRBD2 aligns across 14 bases. The CDR3 extends over 19 amino acids. The trim removed 0 bases at V and 4 bases at J, leaving 10 bases unmatched. Per the germline V gene, CDR1 is SGHDN and CDR2 is FVKESK. Here the CDR3 DNA reads TGTGCCAGCAGCCAAGATTTGACTAGCGGGAGGGGCCTGCGAGAGACCCAGTACTTC. As protein: CASSQDLTSGRGLRETQYF.

The genes are TRBV30 and TRBJ1-1; D might be TRBD1 (5 bases). Trimming removed 3 bases at V and 3 bases at J, with 17 bases between. Germline V lookup: CDR1 GTSNPN, CDR2 SVGIG (reference sequence). The CDR3 is 15 amino acids. The CDR3 spells CAWSPLRGRDTEAFF. CDR3 nucleotides: TGTGCCTGGAGCCCCTTGAGGGGACGGGACACTGAAGCTTTCTTT.

The chain joins TRBV6-5 to TRBJ1-5; D is undetermined. Trimming shortened V by 4 bases and J by 5 bases, and 9 bases separated the two germline ends. Germline CDR1 MNHEY, CDR2 SVGAGI. CDR3 length: 13 amino acids. The CDR3 DNA sequence: TGTGCCAGCAGTTTAGAGGGAGATCAGCCCCAGCATTTT. Protein sequence: CASSLEGDQPQHF.

This chain uses TRBV12-3 or TRBV12-4 with TRBJ1-1, with D hard to call. V lost 6 bases to trimming and J lost 3 bases, with 11 bases between them. This CDR3 contains 13 residues. The CDR3 coding sequence is TGTGCCAGCAGCCGCGAGGGATACACTGAAGCTTTCTTT. Amino acid sequence: CASSREGYTEAFF.

The rearrangement joins TRBV18 to TRBJ1-6; no firm D call. The CDR3 has 16 amino acids. Germline lookup yields CDR1 KGHSH and CDR2 LQKENI. Trimming pared 2 bases from V and 6 bases from J, leaving 14 bases between. This chain's CDR3 is CASSPRALETNSPLHF. As DNA, the CDR3 is TGTGCCAGCTCACCAAGAGCGCTAGAGACTAATTCACCCCTCCACTTT.

The chain uses TRBV7-2 and TRBJ2-7; D gene uncertain. The length of the CDR3 is 13 residues. The germline V gene has CDR1 SGHTA and CDR2 FQGNSA. Trimming left V 5 bases short and J 3 bases short, with 11 bases between. The CDR3 DNA sequence: TGTGCCAGCAGCCAGTCGGCCTTCTACGAGCAGTACTTC. Encoded protein: CASSQSAFYEQYF.

The V call is TRBV2, the J call TRBJ1-5; TRBD1 aligns across 9 bases. CDR1 is SNHLY and CDR2 is FYNNEI in the germline V gene. The CDR3 covers 14 residues. V gave up 5 bases and J gave up 2 bases; unmatched junction bases: 1. CDR3 in amino acids: CASSWDRGNQPQHF. The CDR3 DNA sequence: TGTGCCAGCAGTTGGGACAGGGGCAATCAGCCCCAGCATTTT.

The CDR3 coding sequence is TGCGCCAGCAGCTTCTCCGCCAGGGCTAGCGGGAGTTCCTTAGTAGGTTACGAGCAGTACTTC. This sequence encodes CASSFSARASGSSLVGYEQYF. The chain has TRBV5-1 and TRBJ2-7, with 10 bases that match TRBD2. The CDR3 runs to 21 residues. V trimming: 2 bases; J trimming: 4 bases; junction bases outside the gene matches: 24. The germline V gene has CDR1 SGHRS and CDR2 YFSETQ.

The rearrangement uses TRBV29-1 and TRBJ2-1; the D gene is possibly TRBD2 (5 bases). V was shortened by 4 bases and J by 0 bases, with 16 bases between the two germline ends. In germline, CDR1 is SQVTM, CDR2 ANQGSEA. The CDR3 totals 16 residues. This CDR3 is CSVVWETIRSYNEQFF. The CDR3, as DNA: TGCAGCGTTGTGTGGGAGACCATCCGCTCCTACAATGAGCAGTTCTTC.

The chain employs TRBV7-9 and TRBJ1-4, with D possibly being TRBD1 (6 bases). V lost 4 bases and J lost 15, with 18 bases in between. The CDR3 totals 13 residues. Per the germline V gene, CDR1 is SEHNR and CDR2 is FQNEAQ (reference sequence). CDR3 in DNA: TGTGCCAGCAGCTCCCCGGGGGGGACATGGTTGTTTTTT. It specifies CASSSPGGTWLFF.